A single sample gave rise to the 25 T cell receptor beta chains below, sequenced in a study of a mutant IDH1 vaccine in newly diagnosed glioma (dated by TCRdb to the early 2020s). Which antigens these TCRs recognize remains unknown. The library came from the immunoSEQ multiplex PCR assay. As stored in TCRdb, this immuneACCESS dataset retains in-frame rearrangements with V and J assigned. A fraction of the clones does not appear; measured against another copy, unresolved V genes explain less than half of the discrepancy, and the remainder lacks a known reason. In this sample the table shows roughly 51,000 clones, about 81% of which occur a single time. Of the sample, around 8.9% is held by the ten largest clones. What this sample's time point label stands for: week 23, last vaccination. Every vaccine dose consisted of 300 ug of a 20-mer mutant IDH1 peptide in Montanide, administered subcutaneously together with topical imiquimod.

Sequences were derived from PBMCs, sampled from a glioma patient whose treatment included an IDH1 peptide vaccine. Source of these receptors: a woman aged 40 to 55 with glioma. Some clones in this sample may be carry-over from other donors' samples.

This clone was detected only a few times. V usage is TRBV15 and J usage is TRBJ1-1, with D tentatively TRBD1 (6 bases). Germline V gene sequence: CDR1 LNHNV, CDR2 YYDKDF (reference sequence). The CDR3 extends over 16 amino acids. The germline V and J ends were trimmed by 3 bases and 0 bases, with 14 bases remaining between them. CDR3 loop: CATSSQQGFMNTEAFF. CDR3 coding DNA: TGTGCCACCAGCAGCCAACAGGGATTCATGAACACTGAAGCTTTCTTT.

This clone was found a few times. This chain links TRBV5-6 with TRBJ1-2, with 10 bases fitting TRBD1. CDR3 length: 16 residues. Germline loops: CDR1 SGHDT, CDR2 YYEEEE. The trim removed 2 bases at V and 0 bases at J, leaving 4 bases unmatched. The CDR3 protein is CASSFWDRGTNYGYTF. The CDR3 DNA reads as TGTGCCAGCAGCTTCTGGGACAGGGGCACTAACTATGGCTACACCTTC.

The chain couples TRBV19 to TRBJ1-1; no firm D call. Trimming shortened V by 2 bases and J by 4 bases, and 11 bases separated the two germline ends. The CDR3 has 14 amino acids. From germline, CDR1 is LNHDA and CDR2 SQIVND (reference sequence). In DNA, the CDR3 is TGTGCCAGTAGTATAAGGAGGCAGGTCACTGAAGCTTTCTTT. Its translation: CASSIRRQVTEAFF.

This clone has only one observation. The chain carries TRBV4-3 and TRBJ1-5; D is undetermined. The germline CDR1 and CDR2 sequences are LGHNA and YSLEER. The CDR3 spans 15 residues. Trimming removed 1 base from V and 6 bases from J, with 13 bases in between. CDR3 sequence reads: CASSQVMGGGQPQHF. For the CDR3, the DNA is TGCGCCAGCAGCCAAGTAATGGGAGGAGGTCAGCCCCAGCATTTT.

The chain has TRBV6-1 and TRBJ2-7, with D unclear. Trimming took off 2 bases at V and 1 base at J, with 12 bases between the two ends. The germline V gene encodes CDR1 MNHNS and CDR2 SASEGT. The CDR3 is made up of 15 amino acids. CDR3 in DNA: TGTGCCAGCAGTGAATGGCTCTCGAGGTCCTACGAGCAGTACTTC. Its translation: CASSEWLSRSYEQYF.

The gene calls are TRBV5-1 and TRBJ1-1; TRBD1 is a possible D gene (5 bases). Trimming stripped 2 bases from V and 5 bases from J, with 13 bases between. The CDR3 totals 14 residues. Germline V CDR1 and CDR2: SGHRS, YFSETQ. For the CDR3, the DNA is TGCGCCAGCAGCTTCCAGGGTCTAGGGACTGAAGCTTTCTTT. Its translation is CASSFQGLGTEAFF.

The rearrangement uses TRBV7-8 and TRBJ2-5; 7 bases fit TRBD1. The CDR3 has 14 residues. With V trimmed by 5 bases and J by 2 bases, 5 bases remained unmatched. The germline CDR1 and CDR2 sequences are SGHVS and FQNEAQ. CDR3 amino acids: CASSEGTAQETQYF. The CDR3 nucleotides read TGTGCCAGCAGCGAAGGGACAGCACAAGAGACCCAGTACTTC.

The chain uses TRBV5-6 and TRBJ1-2, with TRBD1 as a possible D gene (5 bases). The length of the CDR3 is 13 residues. Deletions cut 4 bases from V and 12 bases from J, with 19 bases between. Per germline, CDR1 SGHDT and CDR2 YYEEEE. CDR3 amino acids: CASSPGTLDAHTF. In nucleotides, the CDR3 is TGTGCCAGCAGCCCCGGGACGCTCGATGCCCACACCTTC.

The rearrangement links TRBV7-9 to TRBJ2-7; no firm D call. This CDR3 is built from 15 residues. Germline CDR1 SEHNR, CDR2 FQNEAQ (reference sequence). V was clipped by 3 bases and J by 0 bases, with 12 bases between them. The CDR3 is CASSFITADSYEQYF. In DNA form, the CDR3 reads TGTGCCAGCAGCTTTATCACCGCCGACTCCTACGAGCAGTACTTC.

The rearrangement links TRBV7-2 to TRBJ1-2; D call uncertain. The V and J ends lost 1 base and 4 bases respectively, with 10 bases between them. The CDR3 is 14 amino acids. CDR1 is SGHTA, CDR2 FQGNSA, per germline. The CDR3 nucleotides read TGTGCCAGCAGCTTAGGCGCAGGAATCTATGGCTACACCTTC. As protein: CASSLGAGIYGYTF. The whole variable domain, filled in from reference TRBV7-2 and TRBJ1-2, reads GAGVSQSPSNKVTEKGKDVELRCDPISGHTALYWYRQSLGQGLEFLIYFQGNSAPDKSGLPSDRFSAERTGGSVSTLTIQRTQQEDSAVYLCASSLGAGIYGYTFGSGTRLTVV.

The rearrangement links TRBV5-3 to TRBJ2-7, with D tentatively TRBD1 (7 bases). TRBV5-3 carries the ORF label, with uncertain function. Trimming removed 10 bases from V and 0 bases from J, with 17 bases in between. The CDR3 covers 14 residues. The DNA for the CDR3 is TGTGCCCATCCCAGGGGGGACCCCTCCTACGAGCAGTACTTC. As protein: CAHPRGDPSYEQYF.

This chain links TRBV5-1 with TRBJ1-5, with D possibly matching TRBD1 (6 bases). Germline assignment: CDR1 SGHRS and CDR2 YFSETQ. This CDR3 region has 15 residues. V lost 3 bases and J lost 4, with 14 bases in between. The CDR3 region is CASSSTGNLNQPQHF. The DNA of the CDR3 is TGCGCCAGCAGCTCCACAGGGAACCTTAATCAGCCCCAGCATTTT.

The genes are TRBV27 and TRBJ2-7, with D tentatively TRBD2 (7 bases). V was cut by 5 bases and J by 2 bases, with 16 bases left in between. Germline assignment: CDR1 MNHEY and CDR2 SMNVEV (reference sequence). This CDR3 contains 15 residues. CDR3 sequence: CASSNQGRGTYEQYF. Here the CDR3 DNA reads TGTGCCAGCAGTAACCAGGGGAGGGGAACCTACGAGCAGTACTTC.

The chain couples TRBV10-3 to TRBJ1-1, with D perhaps TRBD1 (5 bases). This CDR3 region has 13 residues. V lost 7 bases, J lost 5 bases, and 14 bases lay in between. The germline CDR1 and CDR2 sequences are ENHRY and SYGVKD. CDR3 loop: CAITGGVGTEAFF. DNA for the CDR3: TGTGCCATCACTGGGGGGGTAGGGACTGAAGCTTTCTTT.

J is TRBJ2-6 and V is TRBV19; weak D call: TRBD2 (5 bases). V gave up 6 bases and J gave up 0 bases, with 18 bases separating them. The germline CDR1 and CDR2 sequences are LNHDA and SQIVND (reference sequence). The CDR3 is made up of 18 amino acids. CDR3 sequence: CASRAVPRGLSGANVLTF. The CDR3 coding sequence is TGTGCCAGTAGGGCCGTCCCGCGAGGGCTCTCTGGGGCCAACGTCCTGACTTTC.

The V gene is TRBV5-4, the J gene TRBJ1-2; 9 bases are shared with TRBD1. This CDR3 comprises 17 residues. With 4 bases clipped from V and 4 bases from J, the junction kept 14 bases outside the gene matches. The germline V gene has CDR1 SGHNT and CDR2 YYREEE (reference sequence). The DNA of the CDR3 is TGTGCCAGCAGCCCCTCGGTAGTTACAGGGGGCCTCTATGGCTACACCTTC. It is translated as CASSPSVVTGGLYGYTF.

V usage is TRBV30 and J usage is TRBJ2-3; the match to TRBD1 covers 8 bases. The CDR3 length is 14 residues. V was clipped by 0 bases and J by 1 base; unmatched bases: 0. The V gene's germline CDR1 is GTSNPN and CDR2 SVGIG (reference sequence). CDR3 sequence reads: CAWSVQGGTDTQYF. The CDR3 region has the DNA TGTGCCTGGAGTGTACAGGGGGGCACAGATACGCAGTATTTT. The variable domain in full, completed from reference TRBV30 and TRBJ2-3, reads SQTIHQWPATLVQPVGSPLSLECTVEGTSNPNLYWYRQAAGRGLQLLFYSVGIGQISSEVPQNLSASRPQDRQFILSSKKLLLSDSGFYLCAWSVQGGTDTQYFGPGTRLTVL.

The chain links TRBV13 to TRBJ1-2; maybe TRBD1 (5 bases). V lost 6 bases and J 5 bases, leaving 16 bases between the germline ends. Per germline, CDR1 PRHDT and CDR2 FYEKMQ (reference sequence). The CDR3 loop spans 14 amino acids. The CDR3 sequence is CASSIFGGGYGYTF. The CDR3 coding sequence is TGTGCCAGCAGTATCTTCGGGGGAGGGTATGGCTACACCTTC.

The V and J genes are TRBV30 and TRBJ1-2, with a tentative D call TRBD1 (6 bases). Trimming stripped 0 bases from V and 8 bases from J, with 16 bases between. The CDR3 spans 14 residues. CDR1 is GTSNPN and CDR2 is SVGIG in the germline V gene (reference sequence). The CDR3 here is CAWSVNQQGGGYTF. CDR3 in DNA: TGTGCCTGGAGTGTAAATCAACAGGGAGGAGGCTACACCTTC. The whole variable domain, filled in from reference TRBV30 and TRBJ1-2, reads SQTIHQWPATLVQPVGSPLSLECTVEGTSNPNLYWYRQAAGRGLQLLFYSVGIGQISSEVPQNLSASRPQDRQFILSSKKLLLSDSGFYLCAWSVNQQGGGYTFGSGTRLTVV.

This chain connects TRBV30 to TRBJ1-1; TRBD1 is a possible D gene (5 bases). CDR1 is GTSNPN, CDR2 SVGIG, per germline (reference sequence). Trimming removed 2 bases from V and 0 bases from J, with 10 bases in between. The CDR3 totals 14 residues. The CDR3 region is CAWSPRQLNTEAFF. Written as DNA, the CDR3 is TGTGCCTGGAGTCCACGACAGCTGAACACTGAAGCTTTCTTT.

The genes are TRBV5-1 and TRBJ2-3; perhaps TRBD2 as D (5 bases). The CDR3 runs 15 residues. The germline CDR1 and CDR2 sequences are SGHRS and YFSETQ. The ends were cut back, 3 bases at V and 1 base at J, with 12 bases in the middle. The CDR3 loop is CASSSQSGRTDTQYF. DNA for the CDR3: TGCGCCAGCAGCTCCCAAAGCGGCCGCACAGATACGCAGTATTTT.

The genes are TRBV19 and TRBJ2-2; TRBD1 is a possible D gene (7 bases). Germline-derived CDR1 and CDR2 are LNHDA and SQIVND (reference sequence). The V gene lost 4 bases and the J gene lost 6 bases, with 15 bases spanning the gap. CDR3 length: 15 amino acids. CDR3 in DNA: TGTGCCAGTAGTACGGGACAGTCGGGGGCCGGGGAGCTGTTTTTT. Translated: CASSTGQSGAGELFF.

The chain uses TRBV9 and TRBJ1-1; D might be TRBD1 (5 bases). The CDR3 has 16 amino acids. Trimming pared 0 bases from V and 4 bases from J, leaving 16 bases between. Germline CDR1 SGDLS, CDR2 YYNGEE. The DNA of the CDR3 is TGTGCCAGCAGCGTAGGGGGGGACTTGGGAATCACTGAAGCTTTCTTT. Translation gives CASSVGGDLGITEAFF.

This clone was observed a handful of times. The chain links TRBV6-1 to TRBJ1-1; tentative D call: TRBD1 (6 bases). The germline V gene has CDR1 MNHNS and CDR2 SASEGT. The V gene lost 4 bases and the J gene lost 9 bases, with 12 bases spanning the gap. This CDR3 has 12 residues. The CDR3 bases are TGTGCCAGCAGTGTAGCAGGGGCCCAAGCTTTCTTT. As protein: CASSVAGAQAFF.

The gene calls are TRBV5-1 and TRBJ1-3, with TRBD1 matching 8 bases. Germline CDR1 SGHRS, CDR2 YFSETQ. This CDR3 has 15 residues. V gave up 0 bases and J gave up 4 bases; unmatched junction bases: 3. CDR3 nucleotides: TGCGCCAGCAGCTTGGTGGGGACAGGCGGAAACACCATATATTTT. This gives the protein CASSLVGTGGNTIYF.